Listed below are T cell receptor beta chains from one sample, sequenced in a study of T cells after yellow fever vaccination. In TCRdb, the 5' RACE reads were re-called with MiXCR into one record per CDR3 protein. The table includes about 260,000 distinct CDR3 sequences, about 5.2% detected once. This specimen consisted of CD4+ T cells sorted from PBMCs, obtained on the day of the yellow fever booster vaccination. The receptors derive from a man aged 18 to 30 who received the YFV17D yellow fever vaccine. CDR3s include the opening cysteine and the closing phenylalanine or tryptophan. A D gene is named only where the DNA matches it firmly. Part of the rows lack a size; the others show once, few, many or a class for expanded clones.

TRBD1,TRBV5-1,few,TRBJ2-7,TGCGCCAGCAGCTATCCTAACGGGACAGTGAACTACGAGCAGTACTTC,CASSYPNGTVNYEQYF
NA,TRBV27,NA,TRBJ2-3,TGTGCCAGCAGTTTTAACAGGCTTACAGATACGCAGTATTTT,CASSFNRLTDTQYF
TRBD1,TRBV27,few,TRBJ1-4,TGTGCCAGCAGTTCTGGACAGGCCGTCGAAAAACTGTTTTTT,CASSSGQAVEKLFF
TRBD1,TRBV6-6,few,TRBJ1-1,TGTGCCAGCAGGAACGCCGGACAGGGGGTCCCTGAAGCTTTCTTT,CASRNAGQGVPEAFF
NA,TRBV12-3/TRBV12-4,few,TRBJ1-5,TGTGCCAGCAGCAGGGAGGCGAACAATCAGCCCCAGCATTTT,CASSREANNQPQHF
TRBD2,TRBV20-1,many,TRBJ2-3,TGCAGTGGCGGACTAGCGGGGGGGCAGGGAGATACGCAGTATTTT,CSGGLAGGQGDTQYF
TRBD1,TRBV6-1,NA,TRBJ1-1,TGTGCCAGCAGTGAAGCGGGCAGGGGGATTGAAGCTTTCTTT,CASSEAGRGIEAFF
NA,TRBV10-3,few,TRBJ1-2,TGTGCCACCTCCTCAAGCAGCACCTTC,CATSSSSTF
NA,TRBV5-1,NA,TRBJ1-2,TGCGCCAGCAGCTTGGCCTCGGGCACCGCCTATGGCTACACCTTC,CASSLASGTAYGYTF
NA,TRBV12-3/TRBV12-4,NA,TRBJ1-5,TGTGCCAGCGCCTCCGGGACGGACAATCAGCCCCAGCATTTT,CASASGTDNQPQHF
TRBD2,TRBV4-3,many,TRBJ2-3,TGCGCCAGCAGCCAAGCTGCGGGGGAGACAGATACGCAGTATTTT,CASSQAAGETDTQYF
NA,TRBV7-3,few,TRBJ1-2,TGTGCCAGCAGCTTAAACGCCGACCCTAACTATGGCTACACCTTC,CASSLNADPNYGYTF
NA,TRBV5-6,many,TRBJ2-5,TGTGCCAGCAGCTTGGCCGGGGTCTCGGAGACCCAGTACTTC,CASSLAGVSETQYF
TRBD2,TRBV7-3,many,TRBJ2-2,TGTGCCAGCAGCTTACTCGGGGGGGCTATCGGGGAGCTGTTTTTT,CASSLLGGAIGELFF
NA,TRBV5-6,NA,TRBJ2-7,TGTGCCAGCAGACAGGGTATTTACGAGCAGTACTTC,CASRQGIYEQYF
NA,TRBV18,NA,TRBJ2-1,TGTGCCAGCTCCCAGGCGACTAGCTCCTACAATGAGCAGTTCTTC,CASSQATSSYNEQFF
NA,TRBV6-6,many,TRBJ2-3,TGTGCCAGCAGTTACCCAGGGGACTACACAGATACGCAGTATTTT,CASSYPGDYTDTQYF
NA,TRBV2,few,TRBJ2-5,TGTGCCAGCAGCGGTAATGGTGAGACCCAGTACTTC,CASSGNGETQYF
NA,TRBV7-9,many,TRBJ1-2,TGTGCCAGCAGCCTCGATTGGGGCTATGGCTACACCTTC,CASSLDWGYGYTF
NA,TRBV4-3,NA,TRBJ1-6,TGCGCCAGCAGCCAAGCGGTAGGCTCCTATAATTCACCCCTCCACTTT,CASSQAVGSYNSPLHF
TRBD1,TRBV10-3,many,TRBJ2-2,TGTGCCATCAGTGGGCAGGGGGCCACCGGGGAGCTGTTTTTT,CAISGQGATGELFF
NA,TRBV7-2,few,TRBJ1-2,NA,CASSLVATGSDRGLTF
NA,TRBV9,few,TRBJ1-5,TGTGCCAGCAGCGCTACAGGGTCAGGGAATCAGCCCCAGCATTTT,CASSATGSGNQPQHF
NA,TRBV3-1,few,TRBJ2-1,TGTGCCAGCAGCCGGTGGAATGAGCAGTTCTTC,CASSRWNEQFF
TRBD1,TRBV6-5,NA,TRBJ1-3,TGTGCCAGCAGTTACCAGGGGGCTCAGGGAAACACCATATATTTT,CASSYQGAQGNTIYF
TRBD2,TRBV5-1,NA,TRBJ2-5,TGCGCCAGCAGCGCCCAGCCTAGCGGGGGGCAAGAGACCCAGTACTTC,CASSAQPSGGQETQYF
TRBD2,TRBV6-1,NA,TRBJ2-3,TGTGCCAGCAGTTCCATAGCGGGGGGGCCGGATACGCAGTATTTT,CASSSIAGGPDTQYF
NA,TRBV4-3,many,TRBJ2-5,TGCGCCAGCAGCGAGGACCTAGATAGGGAGACCCAGTACTTC,CASSEDLDRETQYF
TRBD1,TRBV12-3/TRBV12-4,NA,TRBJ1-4,TGTGCCAGCAGCCGGACAGGGTTTAGTAAAAAACTGTTTTTT,CASSRTGFSKKLFF
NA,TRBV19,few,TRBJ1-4,TGTGCCAGTGCGTCCCGGGACGGTGCAACTAATGAAAAACTGTTTTTT,CASASRDGATNEKLFF
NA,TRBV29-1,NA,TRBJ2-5,TGCAGCACCATCCGGGCGAGGGGAGAGACCCAGTACTTC,CSTIRARGETQYF
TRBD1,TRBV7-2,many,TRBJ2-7,TGTGCCAGCAGCTTTAGCGGACAGGGATACTACGAGCAGTACTTC,CASSFSGQGYYEQYF
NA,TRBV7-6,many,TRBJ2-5,TGTGCCAGCAGCTTAGGCAGGGTCGAGACCCAGTACTTC,CASSLGRVETQYF
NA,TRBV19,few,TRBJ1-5,TGTGCCAGTAGTGGAAACCGAAATCAGCCCCAGCATTTT,CASSGNRNQPQHF
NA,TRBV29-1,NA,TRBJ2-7,TGCAGCGTTGGGGTGGCTCTATCCTACGAGCAGTACTTC,CSVGVALSYEQYF
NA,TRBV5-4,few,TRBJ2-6,TGTGCCAGCAGCTTGGACCAGACTGGGGCCAACGTCCTGACTTTC,CASSLDQTGANVLTF
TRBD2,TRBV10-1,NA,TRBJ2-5,TGCGCCATCTCCACCTATGTTGGGACTAGCGGTCGGAGAGTTGGGACCCAGTACTTC,CAISTYVGTSGRRVGTQYF
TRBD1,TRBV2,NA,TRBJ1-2,TGTGCCAGCACGGACAGGGACTATGGCTACACCTTC,CASTDRDYGYTF
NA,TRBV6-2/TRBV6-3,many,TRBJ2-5,TGTGCCAGCAGTCCAACGGATGAGACCCAGTACTTC,CASSPTDETQYF
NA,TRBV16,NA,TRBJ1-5,TGTGCCAGCAGTCGGGGGCTCGGCAATCAGCCCCAGCATTTT,CASSRGLGNQPQHF
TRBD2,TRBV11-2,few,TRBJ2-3,TGTGCCAGCAGCTTTCTAGCGGGGGCGCGCACAGATACGCAGTATTTT,CASSFLAGARTDTQYF
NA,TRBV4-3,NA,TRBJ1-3,TGCGCCAGCAGCCAGACCCGGGGGGGGCCTGGAAACACCATATATTTT,CASSQTRGGPGNTIYF
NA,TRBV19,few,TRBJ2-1,TGTGCCAGTAGTATCTTCTGGGGTAATGAGCAGTTCTTC,CASSIFWGNEQFF
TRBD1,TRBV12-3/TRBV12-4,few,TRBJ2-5,TGTGCCCGCAGGTGGACAGGCCGGGAGACCCAGTACTTC,CARRWTGRETQYF
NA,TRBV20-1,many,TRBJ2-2,TGCAGTGCTAGTCCCGGGTCCGGGGAGCTGTTTTTT,CSASPGSGELFF
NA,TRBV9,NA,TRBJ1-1,TGTGCCAGCAGCAGGAAATGGGACACTGAAGCTTTCTTT,CASSRKWDTEAFF
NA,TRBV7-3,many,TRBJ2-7,TGTGCCAGCAGCCCCGCCGAGCCACCTTATGAGCAGTACTTC,CASSPAEPPYEQYF
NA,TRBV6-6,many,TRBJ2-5,TGTGCCAGCAGTATCGGGGGGCGCGTCGAGACCCAGTACTTC,CASSIGGRVETQYF
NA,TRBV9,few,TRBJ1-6,TGTGCCAGCAGCGCTCAAAGTTTCCCTAATTCACCCCTCCACTTT,CASSAQSFPNSPLHF
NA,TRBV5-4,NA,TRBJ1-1,TGTGCCAGCAGCTTACCTTCGGCAGGGAGCGCTGAAGCTTTCTTT,CASSLPSAGSAEAFF
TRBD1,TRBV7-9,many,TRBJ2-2,TGTGCCAGCAAGGACAGGGTCACCGGGGAGCTGTTTTTT,CASKDRVTGELFF
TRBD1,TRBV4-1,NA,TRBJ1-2,TGCGCCAGCAGCCATCGCCGGGACAGGGGGCCCCTTAACTATGGCTACACCTTC,CASSHRRDRGPLNYGYTF
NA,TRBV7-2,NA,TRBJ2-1,TGTGCCAGCAGCCGAGGGCTACCTGAGCAGTTCTTC,CASSRGLPEQFF
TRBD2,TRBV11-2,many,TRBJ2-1,TGTGCCAGCAGCGGAGCGGGGGGGCTTTGGAATGAGCAGTTCTTC,CASSGAGGLWNEQFF
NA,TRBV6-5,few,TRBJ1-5,TGTGCCAGCAGTTCCCAGGCCGGGACGAATCAGCCCCAGCATTTT,CASSSQAGTNQPQHF
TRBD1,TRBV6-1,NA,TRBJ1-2,TGTGCCAGCAGTGAAAGCCCAGGGGGAGCCCTCTATGGCTACACCTTC,CASSESPGGALYGYTF